These 2 T cell receptor beta chains were sequenced from one sample in a study of long-term antiretroviral therapy in people with HIV. This was the immunoSEQ v3.0 assay at survey level. Some clones are missing from TCRdb's copy, which holds only in-frame ones; the method was immunoSEQ multiplex PCR. The sample lists 26,000 or so clones, less than 90% seen once, with more than 0.8% in the top ten. This specimen was unsorted PBMCs, taken 2 years after starting antiretroviral therapy. The receptors were gathered from a man in his forties or fifties with HIV.

The CDR3 sequence is CASTPGIGTGSTDTQYF. In DNA form, the CDR3 reads TGTGCCAGCACCCCTGGAATAGGGACAGGGAGCACAGATACGCAGTATTTT. This chain connects TRBV7-2 to TRBJ2-3, with 9 bases aligning to TRBD1. CDR3 length equals 17 residues. CDR1 is SGHTA and CDR2 is FQGNSA in the germline V gene. With V trimmed by 7 bases and J by 0 bases, 11 bases remained unmatched.

Only one count was recorded for this clone. The chain uses TRBV5-6 and TRBJ2-2; 9 nucleotides match TRBD1. This CDR3 contains 16 residues. Germline V gives CDR1 SGHDT, CDR2 YYEEEE. With 7 bases clipped from V and 5 bases from J, the junction kept 12 bases outside the gene matches. The CDR3 bases are TGTGCCAGCGCCTTACAGGGGGCGACCCCGACCGGGGAGCTGTTTTTT. This gives the protein CASALQGATPTGELFF.